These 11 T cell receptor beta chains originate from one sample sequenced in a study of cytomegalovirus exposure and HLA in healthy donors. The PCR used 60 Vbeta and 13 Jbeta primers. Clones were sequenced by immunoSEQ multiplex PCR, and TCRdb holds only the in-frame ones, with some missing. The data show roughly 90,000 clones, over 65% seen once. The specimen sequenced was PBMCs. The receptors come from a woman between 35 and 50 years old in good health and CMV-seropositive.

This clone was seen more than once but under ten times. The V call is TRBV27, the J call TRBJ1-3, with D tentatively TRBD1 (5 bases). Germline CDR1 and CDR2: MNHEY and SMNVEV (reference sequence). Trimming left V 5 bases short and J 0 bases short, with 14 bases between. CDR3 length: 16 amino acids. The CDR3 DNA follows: TGTGCCAGCAGTCCGAGAATGACAGACTCTGGAAACACCATATATTTT. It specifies CASSPRMTDSGNTIYF.

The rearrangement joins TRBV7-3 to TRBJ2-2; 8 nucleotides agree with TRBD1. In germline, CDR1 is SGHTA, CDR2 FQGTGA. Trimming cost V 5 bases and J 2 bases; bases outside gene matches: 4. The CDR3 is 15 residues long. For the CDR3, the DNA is TGTGCCAGCAGCCGCACAGGGGGTAACACCGGGGAGCTGTTTTTT. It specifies CASSRTGGNTGELFF. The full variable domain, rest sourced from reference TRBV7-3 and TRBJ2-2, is GAGVSQTPSNKVTEKGKYVELRCDPISGHTALYWYRQSLGQGPEFLIYFQGTGAADDSGLPNDRFFAVRPEGSVSTLKIQRTERGDSAVYLCASSRTGGNTGELFFGEGSRLTVL.

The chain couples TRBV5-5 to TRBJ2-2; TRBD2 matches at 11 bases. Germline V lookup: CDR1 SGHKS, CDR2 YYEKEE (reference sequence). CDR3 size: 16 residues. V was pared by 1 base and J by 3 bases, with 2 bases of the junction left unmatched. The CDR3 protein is CASSLIAGGHTGELFF. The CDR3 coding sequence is TGTGCCAGCAGCTTGATAGCGGGAGGGCACACCGGGGAGCTGTTTTTT.

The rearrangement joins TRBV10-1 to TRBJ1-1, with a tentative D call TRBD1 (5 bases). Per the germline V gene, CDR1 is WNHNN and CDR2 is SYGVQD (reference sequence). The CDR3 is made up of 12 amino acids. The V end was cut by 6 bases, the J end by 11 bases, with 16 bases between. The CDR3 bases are TGCGCCAGCAGCGGGACTTTCACCAGGGCTTTCTTT. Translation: CASSGTFTRAFF.

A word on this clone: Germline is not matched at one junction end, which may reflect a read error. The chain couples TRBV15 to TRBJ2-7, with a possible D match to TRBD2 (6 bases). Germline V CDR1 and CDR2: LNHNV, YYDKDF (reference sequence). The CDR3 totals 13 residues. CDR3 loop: CATGRMHGGEQYF. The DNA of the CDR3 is TGTGCCACCGGCAGGATGCACGGGGGCGAGCAGTACTTC.

CDR3 sequence: CASSTLFGGGSGDTQYF. The DNA for the CDR3 is TGTGCCAGCAGCACTTTGTTTGGCGGGGGGTCCGGAGATACGCAGTATTTT. V is TRBV5-4 and J is TRBJ2-3; the match to TRBD2 covers 8 bases. The CDR3 has 17 residues. Germline CDR1 reads SGHNT; CDR2 reads YYREEE (reference sequence). Trimming at V came to 4 bases and at J to 5 bases, leaving 15 bases not matched to a gene.

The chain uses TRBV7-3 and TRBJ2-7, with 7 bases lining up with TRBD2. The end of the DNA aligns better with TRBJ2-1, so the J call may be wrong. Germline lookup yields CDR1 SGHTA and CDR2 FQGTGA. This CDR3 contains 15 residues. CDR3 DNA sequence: TGTGCCAGCAGCTTAGTTCCGGGAGGAGGCGATGAGCAGTTCTTC. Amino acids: CASSLVPGGGDEQFF.

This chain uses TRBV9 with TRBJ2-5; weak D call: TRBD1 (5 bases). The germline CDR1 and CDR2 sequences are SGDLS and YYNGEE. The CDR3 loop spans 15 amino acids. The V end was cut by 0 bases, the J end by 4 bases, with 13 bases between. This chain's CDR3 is CASSVVDSGIETQYF. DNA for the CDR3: TGTGCCAGCAGCGTAGTTGATTCAGGGATAGAGACCCAGTACTTC.

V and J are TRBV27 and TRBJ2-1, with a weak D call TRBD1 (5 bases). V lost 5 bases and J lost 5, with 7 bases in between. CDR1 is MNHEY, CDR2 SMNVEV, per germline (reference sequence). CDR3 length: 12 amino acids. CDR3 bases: TGTGCCAGCAGTAGGGGTAACAATGAGCAGTTCTTC. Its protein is CASSRGNNEQFF.

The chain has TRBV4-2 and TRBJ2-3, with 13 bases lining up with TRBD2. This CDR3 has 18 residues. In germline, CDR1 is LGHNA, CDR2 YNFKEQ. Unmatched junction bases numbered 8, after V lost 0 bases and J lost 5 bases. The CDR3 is CASSQELAGGPRGDTQYF. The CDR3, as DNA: TGTGCCAGCAGCCAAGAACTAGCGGGAGGGCCTCGAGGAGATACGCAGTATTTT.

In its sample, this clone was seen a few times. The CDR3 loop is CASSPPRLGGGYNEQFF. CDR3 sequence (DNA): TGTGCCAGCAGCCCCCCCCGACTAGGCGGCGGGTACAATGAGCAGTTCTTC. V and J are TRBV11-2 and TRBJ2-1; TRBD2 might be the D (6 bases). Germline V gene lookup returns CDR1 SGHAT and CDR2 FQNNGV. The CDR3 runs 17 residues. V shed 5 bases and J shed 4 bases, with 21 bases lying between them.